Listed here is a single T cell receptor beta chain. Its target is not known. Assay used: immunoSEQ multiplex PCR; TCRdb lists only in-frame clones, some missing. The sample contains some 2,200 clones, 25% to 30% of which appear only once. These data originate in a study of T cells in localized non-small cell lung cancer. Study-level results: Sequencing was restricted to one tumor region; therefore, heterogeneity remains possible. Clonality of T cells reached its maximum in uninvolved adjacent lung, surpassing tumor.

Germline V lookup: CDR1 LGHNT, CDR2 FRNRAP. V lost 6 bases and J 8 bases, leaving 23 bases between the germline ends. This CDR3 region has 16 residues. Sample: lung tumor tissue, taken before any cancer treatment. The rearrangement uses TRBV12-5 and TRBJ2-1; perhaps TRBD2 as D (5 bases). This receptor was obtained from a man aged 40 to 69 with stage II lung adenocarcinoma. The CDR3 loop is CASGPPSSGSLDEQFF. CDR3 DNA: TGTGCTAGTGGCCCCCCGTCCAGCGGATCTCTCGATGAGCAGTTCTTC.